This T cell receptor (beta chain) was captured by sequencing in a study of CD8 T cells in Susac syndrome. The authors reverse transcribed roughly 0.5 to 1 ug RNA with random hexamers. TCRdb processed the immunoSEQ multiplex PCR reads anew with MiXCR; each CDR3 protein has one entry. Among some 120,000 distinct CDR3 sequences, nearly 95% were seen once, and the ten largest hold about 0.14%. The sequenced target, TCR beta, came from blood CD8+ and CD4+ T cells. The CDR3 has 14 residues. Trimming took 0 bases from V and 7 from J; bases not matched to a gene: 2. The germline V gene encodes CDR1 SGDLS and CDR2 YYNGEE.

The TCR sequence derives from a human donor in good health. The sequencing input was CD4+ T cells from PBMCs. J is TRBJ2-2 and V is TRBV9, with 8 bases identical to TRBD1. The CDR3, as DNA: TGTGCCAGCAGCGTAGTACAGGGGGACGGGGAGCTGTTTTTT. This codes for CASSVVQGDGELFF. Full variable domain (remainder filled in from reference TRBV9 and TRBJ2-2): DSGVTQTPKHLITATGQRVTLRCSPRSGDLSVYWYQQSLDQGLQFLIQYYNGEERAKGNILERFSAQQFPDLHSELNLSSLELGDSALYFCASSVVQGDGELFFGEGSRLTVL.